The clone carrying this T cell receptor (beta chain) was picked up many times. What it binds is unknown. Trimming shortened V by 0 bases and J by 1 base, and 6 bases separated the two germline ends. This CDR3 has 15 residues. The germline gives CDR1 LGHNA, CDR2 YNFKEQ. Via MiXCR, TCRdb re-called the 5' RACE reads, giving one row per CDR3 protein. The profile shows about 40,000 distinct CDR3 sequences, approximately 20% of them singletons. General study points: In terms of TCR gene usage, tumor memory CD4+ T cells clustered together with blood and lymph node memory CD4+ cells, as well as with lymph node naive CD4+ cells.

The chain couples TRBV4-2 to TRBJ2-2; D unresolved. This receptor was identified in a female donor with breast cancer. The sample comprised naive CD4+ T cells sorted from a lymph node. Subset noted: naive CD4+ T cells, CD4+CD45RA+CD25-. Here the CDR3 reads CASSQEVGNTGELFF. The DNA of the CDR3 is TGTGCCAGCAGCCAAGAGGTCGGGAACACCGGGGAGCTGTTTTTT.